This T cell receptor beta chain comes out of a study of PD-1 blockade in mismatch repair-deficient tumors. The germline V gene has CDR1 SGHVS and CDR2 FQNEAQ. The CDR3 is 16 residues long. Trimming left V 0 bases short and J 2 bases short, with 13 bases between. Every patient had mismatch repair deficiency by PCR or immunohistochemistry. TCRs were sequenced from a few patients responding to pembrolizumab. Libraries were prepared by immunoSEQ multiplex PCR; TCRdb keeps only in-frame clonotypes and omits some of them. This sample has tens of thousands of clones, with around 79% found just once. The sequence derives from an adult with mismatch repair-deficient cancer. The sequenced sample was peripheral blood, obtained 4 weeks after starting pembrolizumab. The V call is TRBV7-8, the J call TRBJ2-5, with D uncertain. The CDR3 is CASSLALRRRQETQYF. CDR3 in DNA: TGTGCCAGCAGCTTAGCGCTTCGCCGGCGGCAAGAGACCCAGTACTTC.